This TCR beta chain derives from a study of PD-1 blockade in classical Hodgkin lymphoma (TCRdb year 2020). About the study as a whole: Nivolumab dosing was 3 mg/kg intravenously every 2 weeks, continuing until either disease progression or unacceptable toxicity. The study used CyTOF and TCR beta sequencing to define a peripheral blood immune signature of response to PD-1 blockade in classical Hodgkin lymphoma. Paper-wide results and their limitations: Only a single clinical trial cohort was studied, and what caused the repertoire differences, possibly disease activity or prior therapy, remained undefined. Baseline diversity similar to that of newly diagnosed patients was observed in trial patients achieving complete response, whereas significantly lower diversity was observed in partial responders and progressors. Diversity was lower in patients who began nivolumab less than 1 year after ASCT, so these patients were left out of later analyses to avoid confounding by immune reconstitution. Baseline TCR diversity was reported to be lower in newly diagnosed patients than in healthy donors and to be lower still in relapsed/refractory patients. By C4D1, a significant rise was seen in CD4+ TCR diversity but not in CD8+ TCR diversity (p=0.0027 vs p=0.16), and the rise was most apparent among complete responders (p=0.02).

Sample time point, as interpreted from the label and publication: cycle 1 day 1 (C1D1), immediately before nivolumab initiation. All trial patients had relapsed after autologous stem cell transplantation, with cohorts A, B and C differing in prior brentuximab vedotin exposure. The trial cohort was composed of 56 patients with relapsed/refractory classical Hodgkin lymphoma, for whom complete response, partial response or progressive disease was recorded as best overall response. Trial patients were treated with single-agent nivolumab in the multi-cohort phase II CheckMate 205 trial. Best overall response was determined by an independent review committee according to the 2007 International Working Group response criteria. Trial PBMCs were collected just before the start of nivolumab (C1D1) and during therapy at cycle 2 day 1 and cycle 4 day 1. Peripheral blood was collected in 8 mL Vacutainer Cell Preparation Tubes, from which PBMCs were isolated by centrifugation and then cryopreserved.

Genomic DNA was isolated using the Qiagen DNeasy kit from unsorted PBMCs as well as from negatively selected CD4+ and CD8+ fractions. Amplification of TCR beta CDR3 regions was done by immunoSEQ multiplex PCR with primers that anneal to V and J segments. A synthetic immune receptor repertoire was used to minimize amplification bias, and any remaining bias was removed computationally after sequencing. The authors' pipeline ran thus. Custom Python scripts were used to quantify repertoire diversity as the Shannon entropy index. Unsorted, CD4+ and CD8+ repertoires were examined separately, except in combined analyses, for which CD4+ and CD8+ sequences were merged in silico. A clone counted as expanded when the clone's frequency after treatment rose at least 2-fold relative to C1D1, and clones undetected at baseline were given a pseudocount of 0.5. Singleton clones were defined as clones with 0 or 1 copy at C1D1, and non-singleton clones were defined as clones with 2 or more copies. By matching protein sequences in sorted samples from the same patient, clones expanded in unsorted samples were annotated as CD4+, CD8+ or unknown. Wilcoxon tests were applied to paired samples to test diversity changes from C1D1 to C4D1. Here the immuneACCESS table is served through TCRdb, limited to in-frame sequences with V and J called. Missing clones are a known gap in these copies; in checked studies unresolved V genes cover under half, and the rest lacks a known reason. V, J and clone size were drawn from that table, and D and trimming were deduced from the DNA. In all, the sample holds nearly 55,000 clones, and roughly 80% of those were seen once. The ten biggest clones cover 16% of the sample.

A word on this clone: The target of this receptor is not known. It has no much larger one-base neighbor in the sample; base qualities were not kept.

Trimming leaves V shorter by 2 bases and J shorter by 5 bases, with the junction holding 4 bases beyond the gene matches. From the cysteine through the phenylalanine, the CDR3 covers 15 amino acids. This entry keeps only the CDR3 DNA: 45 bases, framed from base 1. Looking up the germline V gene yields CDR1 ENHRY and CDR2 SYGVKD. The chain links TRBV10-3 with TRBJ1-2; 11 of the junction bases match TRBD1. This TCR was sampled from a human donor with classical Hodgkin lymphoma. Specimen: peripheral blood mononuclear cells (PBMCs), collected at baseline. The DNA sequence is given as TGTGCCATCAGTGAGACGGGGACAGGGGGATATGGCTACACCTTC. Its protein product is CAISETGTGGYGYTF.